This is a list of T cell receptor beta chains from one sample in a study of shared clonotypes between healthy human individuals. Assay used: immunoSEQ multiplex PCR; TCRdb lists only in-frame clones, some missing. The data show some 1,600,000 clones, around 98% seen once. The source material was naive CD4+ T cells sorted from blood. These receptors all stem from a man aged 25-45 years in good health. Both conserved end residues are part of each CDR3. D genes are given only for firm matches. Expanded clones get a size class; other rows say once, few or many, or leave the size out.

d_gene: TRBD2
abundance: once
v_gene: TRBV27
j_gene: TRBJ2-1
len: 16
CDR3nt: TGTGCCAGCAGTTTCGGTAGCGGGAGGGCCTACAATGAGCAGTTCTTC
CDR3aa: CASSFGSGRAYNEQFF

d_gene: -
abundance: -
v_gene: TRBV5-1
j_gene: TRBJ2-1
len: 17
CDR3nt: TGCGCCAGCAGCTTGGTACCGGAAAGAAGAACTTACAATGAGCAGTTCTTC
CDR3aa: CASSLVPERRTYNEQFF

d_gene: TRBD1
abundance: -
v_gene: TRBV4-1
j_gene: TRBJ2-3
len: 16
CDR3nt: TGCGCCAGCAGACAATCGGACAGGACCTCAGCAGATACGCAGTATTTT
CDR3aa: CASRQSDRTSADTQYF

d_gene: TRBD2
abundance: -
v_gene: TRBV11-2
j_gene: TRBJ2-5
len: 14
CDR3nt: TGTGCCAGCAGCTCCCCGGGACTACAAGAGACCCAGTACTTC
CDR3aa: CASSSPGLQETQYF

d_gene: TRBD1
abundance: -
v_gene: TRBV5-1
j_gene: TRBJ1-1
len: 13
CDR3nt: TGCGCCAGCGGAGAACAGGGGAGCACTGAAGCTTTCTTT
CDR3aa: CASGEQGSTEAFF

d_gene: -
abundance: -
v_gene: TRBV12-1
j_gene: TRBJ2-7
len: 14
CDR3nt: TGTGCCAGCAGCCCGGGGACAGGGGACTACGAGCAGTACTTC
CDR3aa: CASSPGTGDYEQYF

d_gene: TRBD2
abundance: -
v_gene: TRBV19
j_gene: TRBJ2-3
len: 15
CDR3nt: TGTGCCAGTAGTACGGTAGCGGGATCGACAGATACGCAGTATTTT
CDR3aa: CASSTVAGSTDTQYF

d_gene: -
abundance: -
v_gene: TRBV5-5
j_gene: TRBJ2-5
len: 14
CDR3nt: TGTGCCAGCAGCTTCCCACGGGGGGCAGAGACCCAGTACTTC
CDR3aa: CASSFPRGAETQYF

d_gene: -
abundance: -
v_gene: TRBV5-6
j_gene: TRBJ1-3
len: 16
CDR3nt: TGTGCCAGCCGAATTGGGCTATACCACTCTGGAAACACCATATATTTT
CDR3aa: CASRIGLYHSGNTIYF

d_gene: TRBD2
abundance: once
v_gene: TRBV6-5
j_gene: TRBJ2-7
len: 16
CDR3nt: TGTGCCAGCAGTTACTCTTGGCTAGCGGAATCCTACGAGCAGTACTTC
CDR3aa: CASSYSWLAESYEQYF

d_gene: -
abundance: -
v_gene: TRBV6-1
j_gene: TRBJ1-5
len: 14
CDR3nt: TGTGCCAGCAGCAACAGGGTGAGCAATCAGCCCCAGCATTTT
CDR3aa: CASSNRVSNQPQHF

d_gene: TRBD1
abundance: -
v_gene: TRBV9
j_gene: TRBJ2-1
len: 13
CDR3nt: TGTGCCAGCACGGGACAGAGGTACAATGAGCAGTTCTTC
CDR3aa: CASTGQRYNEQFF

d_gene: TRBD2
abundance: -
v_gene: TRBV5-1
j_gene: TRBJ2-7
len: 15
CDR3nt: TGCGCCAGCAGCTTCGAGGGCGGGAGTACGTTCGAGCAGTACTTC
CDR3aa: CASSFEGGSTFEQYF

d_gene: TRBD1
abundance: -
v_gene: TRBV7-9
j_gene: TRBJ2-2
len: 15
CDR3nt: TGTGCCAGTACATTCCAGGGGGCGAGGACCGGGGAGCTGTTTTTT
CDR3aa: CASTFQGARTGELFF

d_gene: -
abundance: -
v_gene: TRBV29-1
j_gene: TRBJ1-1
len: 14
CDR3nt: TGCAGCGTTGCCCTAAGGCAATCGAACACTGAAGCTTTCTTT
CDR3aa: CSVALRQSNTEAFF

d_gene: -
abundance: -
v_gene: TRBV19
j_gene: TRBJ2-1
len: 13
CDR3nt: TGTGCCAGTAGTCCACAAGAATACAATGAGCAGTTCTTC
CDR3aa: CASSPQEYNEQFF

d_gene: TRBD2
abundance: -
v_gene: TRBV11-2
j_gene: TRBJ2-5
len: 17
CDR3nt: TGTGCCAGCAGCTTAGGGGGACTAGCGGGAACGGGAGAGACCCAGTACTTC
CDR3aa: CASSLGGLAGTGETQYF

d_gene: -
abundance: -
v_gene: TRBV2
j_gene: TRBJ2-1
len: 11
CDR3nt: TGTGCCAGCATCCTCGGTGGGGAGCAGTTCTTC
CDR3aa: CASILGGEQFF

d_gene: -
abundance: once
v_gene: TRBV9
j_gene: TRBJ2-1
len: 18
CDR3nt: TGTGCCAGCAGCGTAGAGTCGGGAAGTAGCGCCTCCTACAATGAGCAGTTCTTC
CDR3aa: CASSVESGSSASYNEQFF

d_gene: TRBD2
abundance: -
v_gene: TRBV28
j_gene: TRBJ2-1
len: 14
CDR3nt: TGTGCCAGCAGTTCACAGCGGGGGGGGTATGAGCAGTTCTTC
CDR3aa: CASSSQRGGYEQFF

d_gene: -
abundance: -
v_gene: TRBV1
j_gene: TRBJ2-1
len: 16
CDR3nt: TGCACCAGCAGCCAAGGGGCGGGAGTGTCCTACAATGAGCAGTTCTTC
CDR3aa: CTSSQGAGVSYNEQFF

d_gene: -
abundance: -
v_gene: TRBV30
j_gene: TRBJ2-3
len: 16
CDR3nt: TGTGCCTGGAGTGTACGGGCAGGGGTCGGTGCAGATACGCAGTATTTT
CDR3aa: CAWSVRAGVGADTQYF

d_gene: -
abundance: once
v_gene: TRBV18
j_gene: TRBJ2-7
len: 14
CDR3nt: TGTGCCAGCTCACCCTCGGGTGGGTTTTACGAGCAGTACTTC
CDR3aa: CASSPSGGFYEQYF

d_gene: -
abundance: -
v_gene: TRBV20-1
j_gene: TRBJ2-1
len: 11
CDR3nt: TGCAGGGGAAGTGCCTCGAATGAGCAGTTCTTC
CDR3aa: CRGSASNEQFF

d_gene: -
abundance: once
v_gene: TRBV11-2
j_gene: TRBJ2-2
len: 16
CDR3nt: TGTGCCAGCAGCTTAGGGGGGCTAGGAATCACCGGGGAGCTGTTTTTT
CDR3aa: CASSLGGLGITGELFF

d_gene: -
abundance: once
v_gene: TRBV7-2
j_gene: TRBJ2-1
len: 12
CDR3nt: TGTGCCAGCAGCTTCTCCTACAATGAGCAGTTCTTC
CDR3aa: CASSFSYNEQFF

d_gene: -
abundance: -
v_gene: TRBV11-3
j_gene: TRBJ2-3
len: 14
CDR3nt: TGTGCCAGCAGCTTAGGTACAGGAACAGATACGCAGTATTTT
CDR3aa: CASSLGTGTDTQYF

d_gene: -
abundance: once
v_gene: TRBV21-1
j_gene: TRBJ2-5
len: 15
CDR3nt: TGTGCCAGCAGCAAAGCCACATTAACGGAGGGGACCCAGTACTTC
CDR3aa: CASSKATLTEGTQYF

d_gene: TRBD1
abundance: -
v_gene: TRBV19
j_gene: TRBJ2-3
len: 17
CDR3nt: TGTGCCAGTAGTCTCGCCACAGGGGTCTTCGGCACAGATACGCAGTATTTT
CDR3aa: CASSLATGVFGTDTQYF

d_gene: -
abundance: -
v_gene: TRBV28
j_gene: TRBJ1-5
len: 18
CDR3nt: TGTGCCAGCAGTGACTTCCCCGGGGATGGGAGATCCAAGATGCCCCAGCATTTT
CDR3aa: CASSDFPGDGRSKMPQHF

d_gene: TRBD2
abundance: -
v_gene: TRBV11-2
j_gene: TRBJ2-1
len: 16
CDR3nt: TGTGCCAGCAGCTTCCCGACTAGCGGGGGGTCCAATGAGCAGTTCTTC
CDR3aa: CASSFPTSGGSNEQFF

d_gene: -
abundance: -
v_gene: TRBV16
j_gene: TRBJ2-5
len: 14
CDR3nt: TGTGCCAGCAGCTGGGACCCGAAAGGAGAGACCCAGTACTTC
CDR3aa: CASSWDPKGETQYF

d_gene: TRBD1
abundance: -
v_gene: TRBV14
j_gene: TRBJ1-4
len: 15
CDR3nt: TGTGCCAGCAGCCAACGGACAGGGCTGAGCGAAAAACTGTTTTTT
CDR3aa: CASSQRTGLSEKLFF

d_gene: TRBD2
abundance: -
v_gene: TRBV9
j_gene: TRBJ2-1
len: 13
CDR3nt: TGTGTTTTGAGCGGGATAATTCACAATGAGCAGTTCTTC
CDR3aa: CVLSGIIHNEQFF

d_gene: -
abundance: -
v_gene: TRBV9
j_gene: TRBJ2-5
len: 14
CDR3nt: TGTGCCAGCAGCCCCCGAAGGAGGGGCGAGACCCAGTACTTC
CDR3aa: CASSPRRRGETQYF

d_gene: -
abundance: -
v_gene: TRBV27
j_gene: TRBJ2-5
len: 13
CDR3nt: TGTGCCAGCAGACCCCGAGGTGCGGAGACCCAGTACTTC
CDR3aa: CASRPRGAETQYF

d_gene: TRBD2
abundance: -
v_gene: TRBV13
j_gene: TRBJ2-1
len: 16
CDR3nt: TGTGCCAGCAGCATGATAGCGGGAGGGCACTACAATGAGCAGTTCTTC
CDR3aa: CASSMIAGGHYNEQFF

d_gene: -
abundance: once
v_gene: TRBV28
j_gene: TRBJ1-5
len: 13
CDR3nt: TGTGCCAGCAGCTGGTGGGGCAATCAGCCCCAGCATTTT
CDR3aa: CASSWWGNQPQHF

d_gene: -
abundance: -
v_gene: TRBV6-5
j_gene: TRBJ2-2
len: 14
CDR3nt: TGTGCCAGCAGGATAACAGGTGCCACCGGGGAGCTGTTTTTT
CDR3aa: CASRITGATGELFF

d_gene: -
abundance: once
v_gene: TRBV15
j_gene: TRBJ2-7
len: 14
CDR3nt: TGTGCCACCAGCAGAGACCCGACCTCCTACGAGCAGTACTTC
CDR3aa: CATSRDPTSYEQYF

d_gene: TRBD2
abundance: -
v_gene: TRBV19
j_gene: TRBJ2-2
len: 16
CDR3nt: TGTGCCAGTAATAGACTAGCGGGACTCACCGCCGGGGAGCTGTTTTTT
CDR3aa: CASNRLAGLTAGELFF

d_gene: TRBD2
abundance: -
v_gene: TRBV7-9
j_gene: TRBJ2-1
len: 16
CDR3nt: TGTGCCAGCAGCTTACGCCTAGCGGGGGTTGGGAATGAGCAGTTCTTC
CDR3aa: CASSLRLAGVGNEQFF

d_gene: -
abundance: -
v_gene: TRBV4-2
j_gene: TRBJ1-5
len: 13
CDR3nt: TGTGCCAGCAGCCAAGACCTTTATCAGCCCCAGCATTTT
CDR3aa: CASSQDLYQPQHF

d_gene: TRBD1
abundance: -
v_gene: TRBV9
j_gene: TRBJ2-2
len: 17
CDR3nt: TGTGCCAGCAGGGTGATGCGGGACAGGGTGTATACCGGGGAGCTGTTTTTT
CDR3aa: CASRVMRDRVYTGELFF

d_gene: TRBD1
abundance: -
v_gene: TRBV15
j_gene: TRBJ1-4
len: 13
CDR3nt: TGTGCCACCAGCCGGGACAGTAATGAAAAACTGTTTTTT
CDR3aa: CATSRDSNEKLFF

d_gene: -
abundance: -
v_gene: TRBV4-3
j_gene: TRBJ1-2
len: 16
CDR3nt: TGCGCCAGCAGCCAAGATATGGGGGGCCCCGGCTATGGCTACACCTTC
CDR3aa: CASSQDMGGPGYGYTF

d_gene: -
abundance: once
v_gene: TRBV10-3
j_gene: TRBJ2-2
len: 15
CDR3nt: TGTGCCATCAGTGAGTCGAGGGGGGACACCGGGGAGCTGTTTTTT
CDR3aa: CAISESRGDTGELFF

d_gene: -
abundance: -
v_gene: TRBV28
j_gene: TRBJ1-4
len: 14
CDR3nt: TGTGCCAGCAGTTTTCCCCCCGAGAGTGAAAAACTGTTTTTT
CDR3aa: CASSFPPESEKLFF

d_gene: -
abundance: -
v_gene: TRBV18
j_gene: TRBJ1-3
len: 15
CDR3nt: TGTGCCAGCTCACCAATTACAGGCTCTGGAAACACCATATATTTT
CDR3aa: CASSPITGSGNTIYF

d_gene: -
abundance: -
v_gene: TRBV9
j_gene: TRBJ1-1
len: 13
CDR3nt: TGTGCCAGCAGCAATGGGCCGGACACTGAAGCTTTCTTT
CDR3aa: CASSNGPDTEAFF

d_gene: TRBD2
abundance: -
v_gene: TRBV9
j_gene: TRBJ2-3
len: 18
CDR3nt: TGTGCCAGCAGCGTAGAGCTAGCGGGAGGATCAATGACAGATACGCAGTATTTT
CDR3aa: CASSVELAGGSMTDTQYF

d_gene: -
abundance: -
v_gene: TRBV5-6
j_gene: TRBJ1-3
len: 14
CDR3nt: TGTGCCAGCAGCTTCTCCTCGTCGGGTTCCACCATATATTTT
CDR3aa: CASSFSSSGSTIYF

d_gene: -
abundance: -
v_gene: TRBV7-3
j_gene: TRBJ2-1
len: 15
CDR3nt: TGTGCCAGCAGCCCCGGGGGGCTAGCTTACAATGAGCAGTTCTTC
CDR3aa: CASSPGGLAYNEQFF

d_gene: TRBD2
abundance: -
v_gene: TRBV28
j_gene: TRBJ2-1
len: 15
CDR3nt: TGTGCCAGCAGTTCCCCCGGGACTAGCATCGATGAGCAGTTCTTC
CDR3aa: CASSSPGTSIDEQFF

d_gene: TRBD2
abundance: once
v_gene: TRBV5-8
j_gene: TRBJ2-5
len: 15
CDR3nt: TGTGCCAGCAGCTCTAGCGGCAGCCTCCGTGAGACCCAGTACTTC
CDR3aa: CASSSSGSLRETQYF